Below are 2 T cell receptor beta chains sequenced from a single sample in a study of spatial heterogeneity in lung cancer (dated by TCRdb to the late 2010s). Receptors were amplified or captured by 5' RACE. Sequencing took place on a NextSeq 500. TCRdb reprocessing: public reads trimmed at Q25 with fastp, clones called with MiXCR, in-frame beta chains kept. Each entry merges the rows of one CDR3 protein and shows their most common DNA and genes. Recorded for this sample are about 36,000 distinct CDR3 sequences; 5.2% of them occurred a single time. Of the sample, 29% is held by the ten largest clones. What this sample's time point label stands for: sample taken at primary tumor resection. TCR sequencing used whole RNA extracted from tumor and nontumor lung tissue, or from cryopreserved PBMC samples, without cell sorting. Sample: PBMCs, taken at surgery. These receptors all come from a female donor with early-stage non-small cell lung cancer.

A few counts support this clonotype. DNA of the CDR3: TGCAGTGCTCACCCCGGGACAGGGGGCAGGGAAGCTTTCTTT. Encoded protein: CSAHPGTGGREAFF. The chain recombines TRBV20-1 with TRBJ1-1; 12 bases are shared with TRBD1. V dropped 5 bases and J dropped 8; count of bases not matched to a gene: 9. The CDR3 loop spans 14 amino acids. In germline, CDR1 is DFQATT, CDR2 SNEGSKA (reference sequence).

Only one count was recorded for this clonotype. Possible read error: a much larger clone is one base away. The chain recombines TRBV5-5 with TRBJ2-1; perhaps TRBD2 as D (6 bases). From germline, CDR1 is SGHKS and CDR2 YYEKEE (reference sequence). V lost 6 bases and J lost 4, with 20 bases in between. This CDR3 contains 16 residues. In DNA form, the CDR3 reads TGTGCCAGCACCATTGACCCCGCGGGGACTTACAATGAGCAGTTCTTC. Protein: CASTIDPAGTYNEQFF.